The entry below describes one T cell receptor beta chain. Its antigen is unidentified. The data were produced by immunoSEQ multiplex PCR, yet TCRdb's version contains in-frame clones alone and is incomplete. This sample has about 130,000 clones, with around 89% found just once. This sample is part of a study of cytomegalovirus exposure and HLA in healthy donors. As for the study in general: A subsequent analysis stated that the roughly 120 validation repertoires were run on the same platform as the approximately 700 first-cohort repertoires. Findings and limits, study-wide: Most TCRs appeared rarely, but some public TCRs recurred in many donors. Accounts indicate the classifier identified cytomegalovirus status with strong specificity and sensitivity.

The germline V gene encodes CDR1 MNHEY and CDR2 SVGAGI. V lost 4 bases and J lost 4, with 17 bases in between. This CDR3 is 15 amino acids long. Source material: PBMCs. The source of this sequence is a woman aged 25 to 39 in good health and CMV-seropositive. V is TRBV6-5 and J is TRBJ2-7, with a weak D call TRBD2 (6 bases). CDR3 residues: CASSFPGAAAYEQYF. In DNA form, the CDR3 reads TGTGCCAGCAGTTTCCCGGGAGCTGCGGCGTACGAGCAGTACTTC.